This T cell receptor beta chain was sequenced in a study of blood T cells in healthy people across ages. Trimming took 3 bases from V and 5 from J; bases not matched to a gene: 2. The CDR3 is 14 residues long. The germline gives CDR1 SGHRS, CDR2 YFSETQ. Sample donors were healthy Caucasian individuals that came from Russia, aged 6 to 90. The authors ran a second PCR of about 6 to 11 cycles using a sample-barcoded 5' primer and a J-beta primer mix. TCRdb re-analysed the 5' RACE reads in MiXCR, keeping a single row per CDR3 protein. Among about 730,000 distinct CDR3 sequences listed, 43% were seen once.

The chain carries TRBV5-1 and TRBJ2-1, with 10 bases aligning to TRBD1. The sample was blood. This sequence was found in a woman aged 60-75 years in good health. CDR3 nucleotides: TGCGCCAGCAGCTCCGGGACAGGGGACAATGAGCAGTTCTTC. Protein product: CASSSGTGDNEQFF.